Listed below are T cell receptor beta chains from one sample, sequenced in a study of cytomegalovirus exposure and HLA in healthy donors. Here immunoSEQ multiplex PCR was the method, and the copy in TCRdb shows in-frame clones only, minus some. The sample has about 98,000 clones, roughly four fifths seen once; the top ten hold more than 3%. Sequencing was carried out using PBMCs. These receptors all stem from a female donor in good health and CMV-seropositive. Both conserved end residues are part of each CDR3. The D gene is left open where the match is weak. Some rows mark clone size as missing; the rest say once, few, many or name a class of expanded clone.

cdr3_nt,cdr3_aa,d_call,j_call,v_call,clone_size
TGTGCCAGCAGCTTCAGGGTGAACACCGGGGAGCTGTTTTTT,CASSFRVNTGELFF,NA,TRBJ2-2,TRBV7-9,NA
TGTGCCAGCGCCAGGGGACTAGCGGCATACGAGCAGTACTTC,CASARGLAAYEQYF,TRBD2,TRBJ2-7,TRBV13,NA
TGCGCCAGCAGCCTGGGACAGGGCGACACCGGGGAGCTGTTTTTT,CASSLGQGDTGELFF,TRBD1,TRBJ2-2,TRBV4-1,NA
TGTGCCAGCAGTGGGGACTCCTGGGGCACCATATATTTT,CASSGDSWGTIYF,NA,TRBJ1-3,TRBV2,few
TGTGCCAGCAGCTTGGAATTAACAGCGGGGGGAACTAGCACAGATACGCAGTATTTT,CASSLELTAGGTSTDTQYF,TRBD2,TRBJ2-3,TRBV7-2,NA
TGTGCCATCAGCCTCACTAGCGGGAGGGACAACTACAACTACGAGCAGTACTTC,CAISLTSGRDNYNYEQYF,TRBD2,TRBJ2-7,TRBV10-3,once
TGTGCCAGCAGCCTAGGGACAGGGACTGAAGCTTTCTTT,CASSLGTGTEAFF,TRBD1,TRBJ1-1,TRBV5-6,NA
TGTGCCAGCAGCCTCCTGGACAGGCCCTACGAGCAGTACTTC,CASSLLDRPYEQYF,TRBD1,TRBJ2-7,TRBV5-4,NA
TGTGCCAGCAGTTTATCCTCGGGTGGCTACACCTTC,CASSLSSGGYTF,NA,TRBJ1-2,TRBV28,NA
TGTGCCAGCAGTTCCGGGGGATTCACTAGCGGGTCCTACAATGAGCAGTTCTTC,CASSSGGFTSGSYNEQFF,TRBD2,TRBJ2-1,TRBV28,NA
TGTGCCAGCAGCCTGGGGACAGGGATCTTCAAAGATGGCTACACCTTC,CASSLGTGIFKDGYTF,TRBD1,TRBJ1-2,TRBV5-6,NA
TGCGCCCGCAGCGTAACTAGCGGGAGTGGTACCGGGGAGCTGTTTTTT,CARSVTSGSGTGELFF,TRBD2,TRBJ2-2,TRBV5-1,few
TGTGCCAGCAGCGTAGCGTGGCTAGCGGACAATGAGCAGTTCTTC,CASSVAWLADNEQFF,TRBD2,TRBJ2-1,TRBV9,NA
TGTGCCAGCAGCGCGCAGGGTCTTGACTATGGCTACACCTTC,CASSAQGLDYGYTF,NA,TRBJ1-2,TRBV9,NA
TGCAGCGTTGAAGCCTACGTAGGGGGCACTGAAGCTTTCTTT,CSVEAYVGGTEAFF,NA,TRBJ1-1,TRBV29-1,NA
TGCGCCAGCAGTCAACCGGGACAGGGACCCACTAACTATGGCTACACCTTC,CASSQPGQGPTNYGYTF,TRBD1,TRBJ1-2,TRBV23-1,NA
TGTGCCAGCAGCTTGGCCGTGTTGGGGGGTCGGGGCAATGAGCAGTTCTTC,CASSLAVLGGRGNEQFF,NA,TRBJ2-1,TRBV5-6,NA
TGTGCCAGCAGCTTAGAATCAGGGGGCTACTCTGGAAACACCATATATTTT,CASSLESGGYSGNTIYF,TRBD1,TRBJ1-3,TRBV7-6,NA
TGTGCCAGCAGTTGGGACAGGAACACTGAAGCTTTCTTT,CASSWDRNTEAFF,TRBD1,TRBJ1-1,TRBV2,few
TGTGCCAGCAGCTTAGAAGCGGTTGAGACCCAGTACTTC,CASSLEAVETQYF,NA,TRBJ2-5,TRBV7-9,NA
TGTGCCAGCAGCAGAGGGACAGGCTATGGCTACACCTTC,CASSRGTGYGYTF,TRBD1,TRBJ1-2,TRBV9,NA
TGTGCCAGCAGATCCCGGGCTAGCGGGTTTACCACACCCGAGCAGTACTTC,CASRSRASGFTTPEQYF,TRBD2,TRBJ2-7,TRBV28,NA
TGTGCCAGTAGTACACAGGGAAGAGGAACTAATGAAAAACTGTTTTTT,CASSTQGRGTNEKLFF,NA,TRBJ1-4,TRBV19,NA
TGTGCCAGTAGTATCGACAGGGGTAACTATGGCTACACCTTC,CASSIDRGNYGYTF,TRBD1,TRBJ1-2,TRBV19,NA
TGCGCCAGCAGCTTGTGGCCCAACACCGGGGAGCTGTTTTTT,CASSLWPNTGELFF,NA,TRBJ2-2,TRBV5-1,NA
TGTGCCAGCAGTCATCCGACTAGTCCCAATGAGCAGTTCTTC,CASSHPTSPNEQFF,NA,TRBJ2-1,TRBV6-5,NA
TGCGCCAGCAGCTCGTCAACACAGGGTACAGATACGCAGTATTTT,CASSSSTQGTDTQYF,NA,TRBJ2-3,TRBV5-1,NA
TGTGCCAGCAGCCCAGGGGGCACCGGGGAGCTGTTTTTT,CASSPGGTGELFF,TRBD1,TRBJ2-2,TRBV7-9,NA
TGCGCCAGCAGCTTGGAGGCCGCGGGGACTAGCGGGGGGATGACGTATTTT,CASSLEAAGTSGGMTYF,TRBD2,TRBJ2-3,TRBV5-1,NA
TGTGCCAGCAGCCCACGGGACAGGGAGTACATTCAGTACTTC,CASSPRDREYIQYF,TRBD1,TRBJ2-4,TRBV7-2,NA
TGTGCCACCAGGGACATTTTCACAGATACGCAGTATTTC,CATRDIFTDTQYF,NA,TRBJ2-3,TRBV19,NA
TGTGCCAGCAGCGCACAGGGGTACGACCAAGAGACCCAGTACTTC,CASSAQGYDQETQYF,TRBD1,TRBJ2-5,TRBV13,NA
TGCGCCAGCAGCACTTTGCTAGCGGGAACAGATACGCAGTATTTT,CASSTLLAGTDTQYF,TRBD2,TRBJ2-3,TRBV4-1,NA
TGCGCCAGCTGGGACTCTTCTAGCTCCTACGAGCAGTACTTC,CASWDSSSSYEQYF,NA,TRBJ2-7,TRBV5-1,NA
TGTGCCAGCAGCTTACCGACTCACTACAATGAGCAGTTCTTC,CASSLPTHYNEQFF,NA,TRBJ2-1,TRBV7-2,once
TGTGCCAGCCGCTCCTACGAGCAGTACTTC,CASRSYEQYF,NA,TRBJ2-7,TRBV6-1,NA
TGTGCCAGCAGCTTAGAGGGGACAAGCTACGAGCAGTACTTC,CASSLEGTSYEQYF,NA,TRBJ2-7,TRBV13,NA
TGTGCCAGCAGTCAGACTAGCGAGAGCTCCTACGAGCAGTACTTC,CASSQTSESSYEQYF,TRBD2,TRBJ2-7,TRBV28,NA
TGTGCCAGCAGCGAGAGCGGGAGATTGGGCGAGCAGTACTTC,CASSESGRLGEQYF,TRBD2,TRBJ2-7,TRBV9,NA
TGTGCCAGCAGCTTGGAAGGGACAGGGTCTGGGGCCAACGTCCTGACTTTC,CASSLEGTGSGANVLTF,TRBD1,TRBJ2-6,TRBV5-5,NA
TGTGCCAGCAGACGCCCGGGGGGGTCCTACAATGAGCAGTTCTTC,CASRRPGGSYNEQFF,TRBD2,TRBJ2-1,TRBV11-2,NA
TGCGCCAGCAGCCAAGATTATGGACAGGGGGGCACAGATACGCAGTATTTT,CASSQDYGQGGTDTQYF,TRBD1,TRBJ2-3,TRBV4-1,NA
TGTGCCAGCAGCTTGGGGGGGCGTCCAGGACCGTTCAAAAACATTCAGTACTTC,CASSLGGRPGPFKNIQYF,NA,TRBJ2-4,TRBV5-6,NA
TGCGCCAGCAGGGAGGGCACCCTCATCGGCGAGCAGTACTTC,CASREGTLIGEQYF,NA,TRBJ2-7,TRBV5-1,NA
TGTGCCAGTAGGACCGGGACTAGCGCCAACGGGGAGCTGTTTTTT,CASRTGTSANGELFF,TRBD2,TRBJ2-2,TRBV19,few
TGCAGCGTTGGGCAGGTTGGTACTCAGCCCCAGCATTTT,CSVGQVGTQPQHF,NA,TRBJ1-5,TRBV29-1,NA
TGTGCCAGTAGTATGGTAGACATCAGCACAGATACGCAGTATTTT,CASSMVDISTDTQYF,NA,TRBJ2-3,TRBV19,NA
TGCGCCAGCAGCCAACCGGGACAAAACAATGAGCAGTTCTTC,CASSQPGQNNEQFF,NA,TRBJ2-1,TRBV4-1,NA
TGTGCCAGCAGACGACCCTCCGGGGAAAACACTGAAGCTTTCTTT,CASRRPSGENTEAFF,NA,TRBJ1-1,TRBV7-9,NA
TGTGCCTGGATCCAAACCGGTAACACTGAAGCTTTCTTT,CAWIQTGNTEAFF,NA,TRBJ1-1,TRBV30,few
TGTGCCAGCCTGGACCTAGGGGCCATCTATGGCTACACCTTC,CASLDLGAIYGYTF,NA,TRBJ1-2,TRBV6-1,few
TGTGCCAGCAAAGTGGCTAGCGGGAGGGATACGCAGTATTTT,CASKVASGRDTQYF,TRBD2,TRBJ2-3,TRBV5-4,NA
TGCGCCAGCATTCGGGGACACGCCCGAGGTACGCAGTATTTT,CASIRGHARGTQYF,NA,TRBJ2-3,TRBV5-1,NA
TGTGCCATCAGTGAGTCCCCGGTGGACACCGGGGAGCTGTTTTTT,CAISESPVDTGELFF,NA,TRBJ2-2,TRBV10-3,NA
TGCGCCAGCAGCTGGACCTTGAGGGATTACACGGATGAGCAGTTCTTC,CASSWTLRDYTDEQFF,NA,TRBJ2-1,TRBV5-1,NA
TGTGCCAGCAGCGTCGGACTAGCGGGAGTTCCCGGGGAGCTGTTTTTT,CASSVGLAGVPGELFF,TRBD2,TRBJ2-2,TRBV9,NA
TGTGCCAGCAGTCGGGGAGGGGACACTGAAGCTTTCTTT,CASSRGGDTEAFF,NA,TRBJ1-1,TRBV6-1,NA
TGCGCCAGCAGTTTTAGCCCCCGGGACTCAAGGGGCACCGGGGAGCTGTTTTTT,CASSFSPRDSRGTGELFF,NA,TRBJ2-2,TRBV4-1,NA
TGCAGCGTTGAGGGGCGTTACCCCTTC,CSVEGRYPF,NA,TRBJ1-2,TRBV29-1,few